This record covers a single TCR beta chain. Each CDR3 protein is one row after TCRdb ran MiXCR on the 5' RACE reads. The table shows tens of thousands of distinct CDR3 sequences, with 5.4% occurring only once. These data come from a study of early T cells in non-severe SARS-CoV-2 infection. The CDR3 consists of 13 residues. CDR1 and CDR2 from the germline V gene are LNHDA and SQIVND (reference sequence). Losses at the gene ends were 7 bases for V and 5 bases for J; bases not matched to a gene: 8. This TCR was recovered from an adult who was a healthcare worker with PCR-confirmed SARS-CoV-2 infection or an uninfected control (not recorded which). This rearrangement joins TRBV19 to TRBJ2-7; 7 nucleotides agree with TRBD1. The sequenced material came from whole blood. The CDR3 DNA reads as TGTGCCAGTACTCCCCGGGACAGCCACGAGCAGTACTTC. Its translation: CASTPRDSHEQYF.